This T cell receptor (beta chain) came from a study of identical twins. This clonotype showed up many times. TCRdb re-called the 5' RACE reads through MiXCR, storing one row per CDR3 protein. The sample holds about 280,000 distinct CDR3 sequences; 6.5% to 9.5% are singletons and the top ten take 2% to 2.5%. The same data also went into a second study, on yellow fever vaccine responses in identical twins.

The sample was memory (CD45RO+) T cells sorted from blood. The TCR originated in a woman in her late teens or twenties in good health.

As DNA, the CDR3 is TGTGCCAGCAGCAATATCGGACAGGGGGGCACAGATACGCAGTATTTT. As protein: CASSNIGQGGTDTQYF. The chain joins TRBV5-6 to TRBJ2-3; 10 bases map to TRBD1. Germline trimming cut 4 bases from V and 1 base from J; bases unmatched to any gene: 6. This CDR3 has 16 residues. CDR1 and CDR2 (germline): SGHDT, YYEEEE.